This TCR beta chain was retrieved from a study of blood T cell repertoires in COVID-19. The data were produced by immunoSEQ multiplex PCR, yet TCRdb's version contains in-frame clones alone and is incomplete. The data show approximately 34,000 clones, around 86% seen once. V was trimmed by 5 bases and J by 2 bases, leaving 16 bases between them. The germline gives CDR1 SGHNT, CDR2 YENEEA. This CDR3 has 16 amino acids. The chain is built from TRBV11-3 and TRBJ2-1, with a tentative D call TRBD2 (6 bases). The receptor was derived from a man aged 55 to 69 with active COVID-19. The specimen sequenced was peripheral blood. The CDR3 region has the DNA TGTGCCAGCAGCCTCGTCGCGGGAACACCCTACAATGAGCAGTTCTTC. Residues: CASSLVAGTPYNEQFF.